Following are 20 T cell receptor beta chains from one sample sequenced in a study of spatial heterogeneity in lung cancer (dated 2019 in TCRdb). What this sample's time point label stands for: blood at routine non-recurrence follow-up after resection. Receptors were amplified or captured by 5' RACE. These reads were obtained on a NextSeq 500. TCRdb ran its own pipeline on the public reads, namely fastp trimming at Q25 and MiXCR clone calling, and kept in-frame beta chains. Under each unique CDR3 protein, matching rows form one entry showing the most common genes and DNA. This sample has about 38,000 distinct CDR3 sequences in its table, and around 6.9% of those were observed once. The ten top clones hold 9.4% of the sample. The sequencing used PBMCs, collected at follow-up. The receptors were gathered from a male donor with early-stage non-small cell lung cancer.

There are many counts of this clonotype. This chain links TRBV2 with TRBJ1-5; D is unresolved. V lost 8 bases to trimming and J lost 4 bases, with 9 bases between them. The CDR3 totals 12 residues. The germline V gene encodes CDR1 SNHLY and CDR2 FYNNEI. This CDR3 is CASDAGNQPQHF. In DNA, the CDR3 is TGTGCCAGCGACGCGGGGAATCAGCCCCAGCATTTT.

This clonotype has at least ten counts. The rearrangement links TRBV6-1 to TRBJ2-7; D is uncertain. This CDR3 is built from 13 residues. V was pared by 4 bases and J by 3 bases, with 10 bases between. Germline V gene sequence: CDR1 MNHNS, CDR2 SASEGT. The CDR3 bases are TGTGCCAGCAGTGCCAGCCTTATCTACGAGCAGTACTTC. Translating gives CASSASLIYEQYF.

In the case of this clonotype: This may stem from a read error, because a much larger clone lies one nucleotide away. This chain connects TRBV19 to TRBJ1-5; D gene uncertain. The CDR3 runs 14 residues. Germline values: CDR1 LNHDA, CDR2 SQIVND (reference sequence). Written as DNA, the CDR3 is TGTGTCAGTAGTATCCAAAATAGCAATCAGCCCCAGCATTTT. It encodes CVSSIQNSNQPQHF.

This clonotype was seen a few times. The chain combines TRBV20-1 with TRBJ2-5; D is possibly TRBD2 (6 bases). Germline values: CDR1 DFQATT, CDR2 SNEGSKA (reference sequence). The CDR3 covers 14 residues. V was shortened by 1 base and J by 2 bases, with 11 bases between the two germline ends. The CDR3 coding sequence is TGCAGTGCTAGAGTTCGGGGGTTGCAAGAGACCCAGTACTTC. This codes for CSARVRGLQETQYF.

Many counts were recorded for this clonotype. CDR3 DNA sequence: TGTGCCGCGGGGAGGGGAACGGGTACTGAAGCTTTCTTT. Its protein is CAAGRGTGTEAFF. J is TRBJ1-1 and V is TRBV3-1; a weak D match, TRBD1 (5 bases). Per the germline V gene, CDR1 is LGHDT and CDR2 is YNNKEL (reference sequence). The CDR3 length is 13 residues. Trimming shortened V by 11 bases and J by 5 bases, and 18 bases separated the two germline ends.

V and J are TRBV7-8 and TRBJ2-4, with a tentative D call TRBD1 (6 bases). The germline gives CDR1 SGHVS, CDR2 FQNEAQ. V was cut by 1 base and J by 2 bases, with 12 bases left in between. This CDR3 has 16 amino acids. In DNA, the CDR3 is TGTGCCAGCAGCTTAGAAGGTGGGGGCTCCAAAAACATTCAGTACTTC. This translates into CASSLEGGGSKNIQYF.

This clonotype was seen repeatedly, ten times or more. The CDR3 coding sequence is TGTGCCAGCAGTTCTTACTCGACAGGGGCCTATGGCTACACCTTC. Its translation is CASSSYSTGAYGYTF. The chain couples TRBV9 to TRBJ1-2, with 8 nucleotides matching TRBD1. With 5 bases clipped from V and 4 bases from J, the junction kept 10 bases outside the gene matches. Germline V lookup: CDR1 SGDLS, CDR2 YYNGEE. There are 15 residues in the CDR3.

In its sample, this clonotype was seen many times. The CDR3 protein is CASSLGGGASGQNIQYF. In DNA, the CDR3 is TGTGCCAGCAGCTTAGGGGGCGGGGCCAGCGGACAAAACATTCAGTACTTC. The chain employs TRBV7-6 and TRBJ2-4, with D perhaps TRBD2 (6 bases). V lost 1 base and J 5 bases, leaving 18 bases between the germline ends. CDR3 length: 17 amino acids. Germline CDR1 SGHVS, CDR2 FNYEAQ.

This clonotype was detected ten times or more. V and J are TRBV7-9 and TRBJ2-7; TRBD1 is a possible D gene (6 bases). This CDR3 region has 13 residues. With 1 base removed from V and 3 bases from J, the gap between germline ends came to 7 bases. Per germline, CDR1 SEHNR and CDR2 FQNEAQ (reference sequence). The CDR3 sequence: CASSLEQGYEQYF. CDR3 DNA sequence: TGTGCCAGCAGCTTAGAACAGGGCTACGAGCAGTACTTC.

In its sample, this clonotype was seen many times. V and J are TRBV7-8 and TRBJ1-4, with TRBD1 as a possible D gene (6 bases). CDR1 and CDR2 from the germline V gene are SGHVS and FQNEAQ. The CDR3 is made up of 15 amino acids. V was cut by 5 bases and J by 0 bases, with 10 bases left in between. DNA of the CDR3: TGTGCCAGCAGCCCGGACAGTTCAACTAATGAAAAACTGTTTTTT. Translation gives CASSPDSSTNEKLFF.

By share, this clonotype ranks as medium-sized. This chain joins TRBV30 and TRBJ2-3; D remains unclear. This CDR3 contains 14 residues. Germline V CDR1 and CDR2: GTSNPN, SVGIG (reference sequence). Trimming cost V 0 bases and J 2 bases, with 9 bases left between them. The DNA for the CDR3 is TGTGCCTGGAGTGTAACGGAAAACACAGATACGCAGTATTTT. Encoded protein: CAWSVTENTDTQYF.

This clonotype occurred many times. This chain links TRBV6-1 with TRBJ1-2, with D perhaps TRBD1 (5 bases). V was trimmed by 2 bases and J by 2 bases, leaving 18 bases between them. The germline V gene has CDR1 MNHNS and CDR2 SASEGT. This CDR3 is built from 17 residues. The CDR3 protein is CASSERDSYFINYGYTF. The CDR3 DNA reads TGTGCCAGCAGTGAACGTGACAGCTATTTTATCAACTATGGCTACACCTTC.

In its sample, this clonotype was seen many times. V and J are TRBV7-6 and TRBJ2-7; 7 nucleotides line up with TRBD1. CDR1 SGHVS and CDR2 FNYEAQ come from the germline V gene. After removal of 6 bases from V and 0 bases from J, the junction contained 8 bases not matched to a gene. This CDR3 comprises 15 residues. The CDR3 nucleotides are TGTGCCAGCAGAAGAGGGACAGAGAGCTCCTACGAGCAGTACTTC. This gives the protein CASRRGTESSYEQYF.

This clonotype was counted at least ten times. The DNA of the CDR3 is TGTGCCAGCAGTTTGAATAGCGGGGGGGCCACCGGGGAGCTGTTTTTT. Amino acid sequence: CASSLNSGGATGELFF. The V call is TRBV12-3 or TRBV12-4, the J call TRBJ2-2, with 11 bases that match TRBD2. CDR3 length equals 16 residues. With V trimmed by 3 bases and J by 4 bases, 4 bases remained unmatched.

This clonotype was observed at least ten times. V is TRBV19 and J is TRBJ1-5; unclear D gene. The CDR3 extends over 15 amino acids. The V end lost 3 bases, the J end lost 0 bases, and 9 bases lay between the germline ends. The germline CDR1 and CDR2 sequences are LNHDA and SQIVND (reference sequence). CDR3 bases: TGTGCCAGTAGTATCGTGGCAGATAGCAATCAGCCCCAGCATTTT. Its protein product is CASSIVADSNQPQHF.

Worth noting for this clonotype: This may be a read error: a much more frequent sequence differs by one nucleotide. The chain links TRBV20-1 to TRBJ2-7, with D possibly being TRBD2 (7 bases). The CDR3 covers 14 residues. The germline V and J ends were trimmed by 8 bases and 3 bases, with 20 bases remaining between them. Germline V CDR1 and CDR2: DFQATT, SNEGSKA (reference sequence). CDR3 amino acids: CSTLGGGPHYEQYF. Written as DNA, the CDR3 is TGCAGTACCCTTGGGGGGGGCCCCCACTACGAGCAGTACTTC.

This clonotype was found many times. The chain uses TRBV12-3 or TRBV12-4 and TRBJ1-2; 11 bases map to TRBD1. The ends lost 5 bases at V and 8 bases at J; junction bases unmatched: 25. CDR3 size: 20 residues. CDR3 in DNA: TGTGCCAGCAGTACCCGGGACAGGGGGGTAGAGGGAGCTCACTCGTGGGGCTACACCTTC. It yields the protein CASSTRDRGVEGAHSWGYTF.

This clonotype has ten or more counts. The CDR3 region has the DNA TGTGCCAGCAGTGAAGGAGGGGGGGACACCGGGGAGCTGTTTTTT. Protein sequence: CASSEGGGDTGELFF. V is TRBV6-4 and J is TRBJ2-2; D possibly corresponds to TRBD2 (7 bases). The CDR3 spans 15 residues. The germline V gene encodes CDR1 MRHNA and CDR2 SNTAGT. V shed 3 bases and J shed 3 bases, with 11 bases lying between them.

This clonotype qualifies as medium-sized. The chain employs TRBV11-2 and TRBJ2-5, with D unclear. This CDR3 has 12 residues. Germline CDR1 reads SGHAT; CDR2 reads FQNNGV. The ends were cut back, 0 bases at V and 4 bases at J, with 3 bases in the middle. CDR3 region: CASSLDRETQYF. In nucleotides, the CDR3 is TGTGCCAGCAGCTTAGATCGAGAGACCCAGTACTTC.

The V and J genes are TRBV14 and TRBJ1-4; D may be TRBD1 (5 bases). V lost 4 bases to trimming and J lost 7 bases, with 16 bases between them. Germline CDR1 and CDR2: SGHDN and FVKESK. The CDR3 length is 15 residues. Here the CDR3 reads CASSRHHGQGEKLFF. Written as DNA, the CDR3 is TGTGCCAGCAGCCGTCATCACGGACAAGGTGAAAAACTGTTTTTT.